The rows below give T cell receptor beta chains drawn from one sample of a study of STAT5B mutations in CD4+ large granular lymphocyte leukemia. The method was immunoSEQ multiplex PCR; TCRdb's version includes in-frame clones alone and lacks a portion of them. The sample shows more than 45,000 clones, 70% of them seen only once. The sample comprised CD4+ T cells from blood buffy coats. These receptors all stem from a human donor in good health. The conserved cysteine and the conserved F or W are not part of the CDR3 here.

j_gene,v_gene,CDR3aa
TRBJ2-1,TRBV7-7,ASSSSAGGEQF
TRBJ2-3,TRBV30,AWSKGGGLTPDTQY
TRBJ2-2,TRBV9,ASSVLGNTGELF
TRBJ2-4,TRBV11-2,ASSQDPTGWDIQY
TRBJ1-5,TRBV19,ASSIGTVTLNQPQH
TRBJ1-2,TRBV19,ASSPTGDYGYT
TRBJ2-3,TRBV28,ASSAPGTSGGAGDTQY
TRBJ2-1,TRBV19,ASRDGTSGYNEQF
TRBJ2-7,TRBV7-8,ASSSRTGGYEQY
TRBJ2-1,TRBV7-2,ASSLEGSSYNEQF
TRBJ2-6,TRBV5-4,ASSHRDSGANVLT
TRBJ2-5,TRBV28,ASSGGGLPAQY
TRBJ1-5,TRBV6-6,ASSDPPDQPQH
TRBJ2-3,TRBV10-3,AISRGLAGAFSTDTQY